The rows below give T cell receptor beta chains drawn from one sample of a study of long-term antiretroviral therapy in people with HIV. Clones were read by immunoSEQ multiplex PCR, and TCRdb kept only the in-frame ones, dropping some. The data hold roughly 11,000 clones, with approximately 90% observed a single time. The source material was unsorted PBMCs, sampled 0.2 years before starting antiretroviral therapy. These receptors were collected from a woman in her 40s with HIV. The CDR3 runs from the conserved cysteine through the conserved F or W. Fields, in order: V gene, D gene, clone size, J gene, CDR3 DNA, CDR3 protein. The D gene is left open where the match is weak. Part of the rows lack a size; the others show once, few, many or a class for expanded clones.

V gene: TRBV19
D gene: TRBD1
clone size: once
J gene: TRBJ1-2
CDR3 DNA: TGTGCCAGTAGGGGACAGGAACCCCCTGCCTATGGCTACACCTTC
CDR3 protein: CASRGQEPPAYGYTF

V gene: TRBV19
D gene: NA
clone size: few
J gene: TRBJ2-7
CDR3 DNA: TGTGCCAGTAGTATTGCGGACGACGAGCAGTACTTC
CDR3 protein: CASSIADDEQYF

V gene: TRBV9
D gene: NA
clone size: NA
J gene: TRBJ1-2
CDR3 DNA: TGTGCCAGCCGGTCAGGGCGTTCCTTCGATGGCTACACCTTC
CDR3 protein: CASRSGRSFDGYTF

V gene: TRBV4-1
D gene: NA
clone size: NA
J gene: TRBJ1-2
CDR3 DNA: TGCGCCAGCAGACCAACGGGGGCCTATGGCTACACCTTC
CDR3 protein: CASRPTGAYGYTF

V gene: TRBV7-9
D gene: NA
clone size: NA
J gene: TRBJ2-3
CDR3 DNA: TGTGCCAGCAGCTTAGGTCAAGGGGTATCTAGCACAGATACGCAGTATTTT
CDR3 protein: CASSLGQGVSSTDTQYF

V gene: TRBV5-8
D gene: TRBD1
clone size: NA
J gene: TRBJ1-4
CDR3 DNA: TGTGCCAGCAGCGGAGGGGCGACAGGGCCTTATGAAAAACTGTTTTTT
CDR3 protein: CASSGGATGPYEKLFF

V gene: TRBV5-1
D gene: TRBD1
clone size: NA
J gene: TRBJ2-1
CDR3 DNA: TGCGCCAGCAGCTTGGCCCCGGGGACAGGGGGGACGAATGAGCAGTTCTTC
CDR3 protein: CASSLAPGTGGTNEQFF

V gene: TRBV5-1
D gene: NA
clone size: NA
J gene: TRBJ1-2
CDR3 DNA: TGCGCCAGCAGCTTGGACAGTTCCAATGGCTACACCTTC
CDR3 protein: CASSLDSSNGYTF

V gene: TRBV18
D gene: NA
clone size: NA
J gene: TRBJ2-2
CDR3 DNA: TGTGCCAGCTCAGATCGGCAGGGCACCGGGGAGCTGTTTTTT
CDR3 protein: CASSDRQGTGELFF

V gene: TRBV7-7
D gene: NA
clone size: NA
J gene: TRBJ1-1
CDR3 DNA: TGTGCTAGCAGTTTGGGCGAGGGCACTGAAGCTTTCTTT
CDR3 protein: CASSLGEGTEAFF

V gene: TRBV7-8
D gene: TRBD2
clone size: NA
J gene: TRBJ2-5
CDR3 DNA: TGTGCCAGCAGCTTAGGGCTAGCGGGGGGGCCTTGGCGGGAGACCCAGTACTTC
CDR3 protein: CASSLGLAGGPWRETQYF

V gene: TRBV6-6
D gene: TRBD1
clone size: NA
J gene: TRBJ2-7
CDR3 DNA: TGTGCCAGCAGTTCGACAGGGTACACCTACGAGCAGTACTTC
CDR3 protein: CASSSTGYTYEQYF

V gene: TRBV2
D gene: NA
clone size: NA
J gene: TRBJ1-2
CDR3 DNA: TGTGCCAGCAGTGAAGGGCAGGGAGTCTACACCTTC
CDR3 protein: CASSEGQGVYTF

V gene: TRBV27
D gene: NA
clone size: NA
J gene: TRBJ2-7
CDR3 DNA: TGTGCCAGCAGTTACAAGGGGAACTACGAGCAGTACTTC
CDR3 protein: CASSYKGNYEQYF

V gene: TRBV18
D gene: NA
clone size: once
J gene: TRBJ1-5
CDR3 DNA: TGTGCCAGCTCACCCCTGGGACCTGGGGATCATCAGCCCCAGCATTTT
CDR3 protein: CASSPLGPGDHQPQHF

V gene: TRBV7-2
D gene: NA
clone size: NA
J gene: TRBJ2-3
CDR3 DNA: TGTGCCAGCAGCCGTTATACAAATCCAAGCACAGATACGCAGTATTTT
CDR3 protein: CASSRYTNPSTDTQYF

V gene: TRBV11-1
D gene: NA
clone size: NA
J gene: TRBJ1-1
CDR3 DNA: TGTGCCAGCAGCTTAGTGAGGGCCACTGAAGCTTTCTTT
CDR3 protein: CASSLVRATEAFF

V gene: TRBV18
D gene: NA
clone size: NA
J gene: TRBJ2-3
CDR3 DNA: TGTGCCAGCTCCCCTCAACCCCGAGGGGGTCCTAGCACAGATACGCAGTATTTT
CDR3 protein: CASSPQPRGGPSTDTQYF

V gene: TRBV13
D gene: TRBD1
clone size: NA
J gene: TRBJ2-3
CDR3 DNA: TGTGCCAGCAGCAGAAAACAGGGGTCCCTCACGAATACGCAGTATTTT
CDR3 protein: CASSRKQGSLTNTQYF

V gene: TRBV5-1
D gene: NA
clone size: few
J gene: TRBJ2-2
CDR3 DNA: TGCGCCAGCAGCCGTAGTACTCCCGGGGAGCTGTTTTTT
CDR3 protein: CASSRSTPGELFF

V gene: TRBV7-7
D gene: NA
clone size: NA
J gene: TRBJ1-3
CDR3 DNA: TGTGCTAGCAGCTTAGCGCGCAGCTCTGGAAACACCATATATTTT
CDR3 protein: CASSLARSSGNTIYF

V gene: TRBV19
D gene: NA
clone size: NA
J gene: TRBJ1-2
CDR3 DNA: TGTGCCAGTAGTATAGACGACAGCCCCAGGGGCGGCTACACCTTC
CDR3 protein: CASSIDDSPRGGYTF

V gene: TRBV5-5
D gene: TRBD1
clone size: NA
J gene: TRBJ1-4
CDR3 DNA: TGTGCCAGCAGTTTAGACAGGGTGGGGAATGAAAAACTGTTTTTT
CDR3 protein: CASSLDRVGNEKLFF

V gene: TRBV4-3
D gene: NA
clone size: NA
J gene: TRBJ1-6
CDR3 DNA: TGCGCCAGCAGCTCCAACTATTCACCCCTCCACTTT
CDR3 protein: CASSSNYSPLHF

V gene: TRBV7-9
D gene: TRBD1
clone size: medium-sized
J gene: TRBJ2-7
CDR3 DNA: TGTGCCAGCAGCTCCGGGATCGGACAGGACTTACAGCAGTACTTC
CDR3 protein: CASSSGIGQDLQQYF

V gene: TRBV4-2
D gene: NA
clone size: NA
J gene: TRBJ1-1
CDR3 DNA: TGTGCCAGCAGCCAAGGAGGGCACCCTGAAGCTTTCTTT
CDR3 protein: CASSQGGHPEAFF

V gene: TRBV29-1
D gene: NA
clone size: NA
J gene: TRBJ1-1
CDR3 DNA: TGCAGCGTCATGCAGGATGCCACTGAAGCTTTCTTT
CDR3 protein: CSVMQDATEAFF

V gene: TRBV19
D gene: NA
clone size: NA
J gene: TRBJ1-4
CDR3 DNA: TGTGCCAGTAGAGTAAGTCGTCAGAGTAATGAAAAACTGTTTTTT
CDR3 protein: CASRVSRQSNEKLFF

V gene: TRBV7-2
D gene: TRBD1
clone size: NA
J gene: TRBJ2-7
CDR3 DNA: TGTGCCAGCAGCTTAGGATCCCAGGGGGCGGGCGAGCAGTACTTC
CDR3 protein: CASSLGSQGAGEQYF

V gene: TRBV25-1
D gene: NA
clone size: NA
J gene: TRBJ1-6
CDR3 DNA: TGTGCCAGCAGTGAATACAGGGATAATTCACCCCTCCACTTT
CDR3 protein: CASSEYRDNSPLHF

V gene: TRBV7-9
D gene: NA
clone size: NA
J gene: TRBJ1-1
CDR3 DNA: TGTGCCAGCAGCCGTAACGTAGGGGGGGTCACTGAAGCTTTCTTT
CDR3 protein: CASSRNVGGVTEAFF

V gene: TRBV6-1
D gene: NA
clone size: NA
J gene: TRBJ1-2
CDR3 DNA: TGTGCCAGCAGTGAGTACAGGGTCTCGGATGGCTACACCTTC
CDR3 protein: CASSEYRVSDGYTF

V gene: TRBV2
D gene: NA
clone size: few
J gene: TRBJ2-7
CDR3 DNA: TGTGCCAGCAGCCCCCAGTGGGAGCAGTACTTC
CDR3 protein: CASSPQWEQYF

V gene: TRBV19
D gene: NA
clone size: NA
J gene: TRBJ1-5
CDR3 DNA: TGTGCCACCACGTTAGGGGGACAAATAAATCAGCCCCAGCATTTT
CDR3 protein: CATTLGGQINQPQHF

V gene: TRBV18
D gene: NA
clone size: NA
J gene: TRBJ1-4
CDR3 DNA: TGTGCCAGCTCACGGAACAGGAGGGTAGATGAAAAACTGTTTTTT
CDR3 protein: CASSRNRRVDEKLFF

V gene: TRBV18
D gene: TRBD2
clone size: NA
J gene: TRBJ2-3
CDR3 DNA: TGTGCCAGCTCACCGAGCTATAGCGGGGGACTACATACGCAGTATTTT
CDR3 protein: CASSPSYSGGLHTQYF

V gene: TRBV30
D gene: TRBD1
clone size: NA
J gene: TRBJ1-1
CDR3 DNA: TGTGCCTGGGATTCAGGGGGTGGCGCTGAAGCTTTCTTT
CDR3 protein: CAWDSGGGAEAFF

V gene: TRBV7-2
D gene: TRBD2
clone size: NA
J gene: TRBJ2-3
CDR3 DNA: TGTGCCAGCAGCTTAGTTAGCGGGGTTTATGGGGGAGATACGCAGTATTTT
CDR3 protein: CASSLVSGVYGGDTQYF

V gene: TRBV23-1
D gene: NA
clone size: NA
J gene: TRBJ2-5
CDR3 DNA: TGCGCCAGCAGTCAATTGGGGGGCTCCCCGCAGTACTTC
CDR3 protein: CASSQLGGSPQYF

V gene: TRBV11-3
D gene: NA
clone size: NA
J gene: TRBJ2-1
CDR3 DNA: TGTGCCAGCAGCTTAAGGGTGGGGAATGAGCAGTTCTTC
CDR3 protein: CASSLRVGNEQFF

V gene: TRBV2
D gene: TRBD1
clone size: NA
J gene: TRBJ1-4
CDR3 DNA: TGTGCCAGCAGGGACCGGACAGGAAGGACTAATGAAAAACTGTTTTTT
CDR3 protein: CASRDRTGRTNEKLFF